This T cell receptor beta chain was identified in a study of cytomegalovirus exposure and HLA in healthy donors. About the study: One earlier analysis, a look at around 180 million T cells, found some 120 million unique TCR beta sequences.

This CDR3 region has 15 residues. The V end was cut by 0 bases, the J end by 7 bases, with 13 bases between. Germline CDR1 is SGHNT and CDR2 is YYREEE (reference sequence). Regarding the study as a whole: What a later analysis showed was that several of the most significant clusters appeared linked to common viral pathogens. Researchers reported in a later analysis that a missense DCLRE1C variant was tied to TCR beta V- and J-gene trimming.

Comments on this clone: No antigen is known for it.

Researchers ran the PCR with 60 Vbeta and 13 Jbeta primers. TCRdb's table, derived via immunoSEQ multiplex PCR, lists solely in-frame clones and lacks some. Reported are 150,000 to 200,000 clones; the ten largest clones contain approximately 0.82%. This sequence was found in a woman aged 18-29 years in good health and CMV-seropositive. The sequenced sample was PBMCs. This chain joins TRBV5-4 and TRBJ1-4, with D hard to call. The CDR3, as DNA: TGTGCCAGCAGCTTGGGGGCCAGTGAACCTGAAAAACTGTTTTTT. This gives the protein CASSLGASEPEKLFF.